This T cell receptor beta chain emerged from a study of response to subunit inactivated influenza vaccine. Study outcomes and limitations: Authors suggested seasonal influenza vaccinations each recruit few new T cells.

The CDR3 is 16 amino acids. V lost 2 bases and J 0 bases, leaving 10 bases between the germline ends. Germline CDR1 is MDHEN and CDR2 is SYDVKM. TCRdb re-called the RT-PCR reads through MiXCR, storing one row per CDR3 protein. The profile covers roughly 570,000 distinct CDR3 sequences, with about 15% appearing a single time and more than 9.5% taken by the ten largest. For this clonotype: Antigen unknown.

The J gene is TRBJ1-4, the V gene TRBV28; D call uncertain. This TCR was sampled from a man over 45 who received an inactivated influenza vaccine. This specimen consisted of PBMCs from blood, obtained 11 to 12 days after vaccination. This CDR3 is CASSLLSRATNEKLFF. Written as DNA, the CDR3 is TGTGCCAGCAGTTTACTTTCGCGGGCAACTAATGAAAAACTGTTTTTT.